A selection of T cell receptor beta chains follows, all from one sample in a study of T cells in Graves' hyperthyroidism and ophthalmopathy. In TCRdb, the multiplex PCR reads were re-called with MiXCR into one record per CDR3 protein. This table holds roughly 800,000 distinct CDR3 sequences, 35% to 45% found once. Sequenced input: blood. Receptors originate from a man in his late teens or twenties with Graves' hyperthyroidism. CDR3s include the opening cysteine and the closing phenylalanine or tryptophan. Each record gives: D gene, CDR3 length, J gene, clone size, V gene, CDR3 protein, CDR3 DNA. The D gene is left open where the match is weak. Size values are once, few and many counts, or a class for expanded clones, and some rows have none.

TRBD1 15 TRBJ2-7 few TRBV7-2 CASSLGVGQVYEQYF TGTGCCAGCAGCTTAGGAGTGGGACAGGTCTACGAGCAGTACTTC
- 13 TRBJ1-1 few TRBV9 CASSVEGRGEAFF TGTGCCAGCAGCGTAGAAGGCAGGGGTGAAGCTTTCTTT
TRBD1 15 TRBJ2-5 many TRBV10-2 CASSNIGTGGETQYF TGCGCCAGCAGCAACATTGGGACAGGGGGAGAGACCCAGTACTTC
- 16 TRBJ2-5 few TRBV10-3 CASSSSALASFFTQYF TGTGCCAGCAGTTCGTCGGCGCTTGCATCTTTTTTTACCCAGTACTTC
- 13 TRBJ1-2 - TRBV7-9 CASSATWDIEATF TGTGCCAGCAGCGCCACATGGGACATCGAGGCCACCTTC
- 13 TRBJ2-2 - TRBV2 CASRILPTGELFF TGTGCCAGCAGGATTCTACCCACCGGGGAGCTGTTTTTT
- 12 TRBJ2-7 many TRBV14 CASSGPEYEQYF TGTGCCAGCAGCGGACCCGAGTACGAGCAGTACTTC
- 12 TRBJ2-7 many TRBV29-1 CSVDKGGGEQYF TGCAGCGTTGATAAAGGGGGAGGCGAGCAGTACTTC
TRBD2 17 TRBJ2-5 - TRBV6-4 CASSAPNLAGAGETQYF TGTGCCAGCAGTGCTCCTAATTTAGCGGGAGCGGGAGAGACCCAGTACTTC
- 15 TRBJ2-2 many TRBV7-9 CASSLGSANTGELFF TGTGCCAGCAGCTTAGGCTCGGCGAACACCGGGGAGCTGTTTTTT
- 14 TRBJ2-1 - TRBV7-8 CASSLSGSYNEQFF TGTGCCAGCAGCTTATCGGGCTCCTACAATGAGCAGTTCTTC
- 15 TRBJ1-5 - TRBV6-5 CAISYTLKLYQPQHF TGTGCCATCAGTTACACCCTGAAACTGTATCAGCCCCAGCATTTT
- 12 TRBJ1-6 many TRBV7-6 CASSLAPGPLHF TGTGCCAGCAGCTTAGCCCCAGGGCCCCTCCACTTT